The 3 T cell receptor beta chains listed next were all sequenced from one sample in a study of blood T cell repertoires in COVID-19 (dated by TCRdb to about 2020). The library came from the immunoSEQ multiplex PCR assay. As stored in TCRdb, this immuneACCESS dataset retains in-frame rearrangements with V and J assigned. A fraction of the clones does not appear; measured against another copy, unresolved V genes explain less than half of the discrepancy, and the remainder lacks a known reason. The sample includes roughly 500,000 clones, with around 87% observed a single time. Approximately 2% of the sample is in the top ten clones. Source material: PBMCs or T cells enriched from blood (not recorded which). These receptors all come from a middle-aged woman who had recovered from COVID-19.

The chain combines TRBV29-1 with TRBJ2-1; TRBD2 is a possible D gene (6 bases). V lost 1 base to trimming and J lost 1 base, with 14 bases between them. The germline gives CDR1 SQVTM, CDR2 ANQGSEA. The CDR3 has 16 amino acids. The CDR3 reads CSVEGGPSGSYNEQFF. CDR3 DNA: TGCAGCGTTGAAGGAGGACCGAGCGGGTCCTACAATGAGCAGTTCTTC.

This chain joins TRBV10-1 and TRBJ2-5; no clear D gene. Germline V lookup: CDR1 WNHNN, CDR2 SYGVQD (reference sequence). The V gene lost 4 bases and the J gene lost 1 base, with 4 bases spanning the gap. The CDR3 extends over 12 amino acids. The CDR3 DNA reads as TGCGCCAGCAGTGGCAGCCAAGAGACCCAGTACTTC. Translation gives CASSGSQETQYF.

V is TRBV14 and J is TRBJ2-7; unclear D gene. Germline CDR1 is SGHDN and CDR2 is FVKESK. The CDR3 spans 12 residues. V was shortened by 4 bases and J by 0 bases, with 4 bases between the two germline ends. The CDR3 nucleotides are TGTGCCAGCAGCCCCAGCTCCTACGAGCAGTACTTC. Encoded protein: CASSPSSYEQYF.